This TCR beta chain was documented in a study of cytomegalovirus exposure and HLA in healthy donors. CDR3 length: 17 amino acids. The germline V and J ends were trimmed by 5 bases and 2 bases, with 16 bases remaining between them. Germline V gene lookup returns CDR1 MNHEY and CDR2 SMNVEV (reference sequence). PCR amplification relied on 60 Vbeta primers (plus 13 Jbeta primers). Profiling relied on immunoSEQ multiplex PCR, and the TCRdb table lists in-frame clones only, not all of them. Its table lists some 83,000 clones. The rearrangement joins TRBV27 to TRBJ2-6; the D gene is possibly TRBD2 (6 bases). The material sequenced was PBMCs. This sequence originates from a woman aged 25 to 39 in good health and CMV-seronegative. CDR3 coding DNA: TGTGCCAGCAGTCCTAATCCGCGGGGAGCTGGGGCCAACGTCCTGACTTTC. It is translated as CASSPNPRGAGANVLTF.